Following are 20 T cell receptor beta chains from one sample sequenced in a study of human T cells and chemical hapten exposure. The time point was: healthy volunteer bleed at 6 weeks. Whole blood that had not been fractionated was the source of extracted total RNA. TCRdb redid the calling of the RACE reads with MiXCR, one entry per CDR3 protein. The sample has some 78,000 distinct CDR3 sequences, roughly 8.6% seen once. The sequencing sample was made of whole blood. The receptors were sampled from a male donor in good health. Some clones in this sample may be carry-over from other donors' samples.

The gene calls are TRBV5-1 and TRBJ1-2, with D tentatively TRBD1 (5 bases). The CDR3 is 15 amino acids. Trimming stripped 0 bases from V and 4 bases from J, with 13 bases between. The V gene's germline CDR1 is SGHRS and CDR2 YFSETQ. This CDR3 reads CASSLDLGTAYGYTF. DNA of the CDR3: TGCGCCAGCAGCTTGGATCTGGGGACGGCCTATGGCTACACCTTC.

This clonotype was found a few times. V usage is TRBV27 and J usage is TRBJ2-7, with 7 bases matching TRBD2. V trimming: 3 bases; J trimming: 0 bases; junction bases outside the gene matches: 5. Germline V gene sequence: CDR1 MNHEY, CDR2 SMNVEV (reference sequence). The CDR3 has 15 residues. DNA of the CDR3: TGTGCCAGCAGTTTGGGCAGCGGGGTCTCCTACGAGCAGTACTTC. This sequence encodes CASSLGSGVSYEQYF.

This clonotype was seen only a few times. The V gene is TRBV6-5, the J gene TRBJ2-5; D remains ambiguous. The CDR3 extends over 11 amino acids. V was shortened by 6 bases and J by 2 bases, with 4 bases between the two germline ends. CDR1 and CDR2 (germline): MNHEY, SVGAGI. CDR3 coding DNA: TGTGCCAGCAGGGTTCAAGAGACCCAGTACTTC. Amino acid sequence: CASRVQETQYF.

This clonotype was seen a few times. The chain employs TRBV27 and TRBJ2-1; 9 bases line up with TRBD1. CDR3 length: 14 residues. Germline loops: CDR1 MNHEY, CDR2 SMNVEV (reference sequence). The V gene end was trimmed by 5 bases and the J gene end by 9 bases; junction bases not matched to a gene: 8. The DNA for the CDR3 is TGTGCCAGCAGTCAAGCGGGACAGGGAGGTGAGCAGTTCTTC. It translates to CASSQAGQGGEQFF.

This chain links TRBV2 with TRBJ1-1, with TRBD1 as a possible D gene (6 bases). The V end was cut by 7 bases, the J end by 1 base, with 13 bases between. CDR1 and CDR2 from the germline V gene are SNHLY and FYNNEI. CDR3 size: 14 residues. The CDR3 DNA is TGTGCCAGCACGATGACAGGCCGGAACACTGAAGCTTTCTTT. Its protein product is CASTMTGRNTEAFF. The entire variable domain, with the rest obtained from reference TRBV2 and TRBJ1-1, is as follows: EPEVTQTPSHQVTQMGQEVILRCVPISNHLYFYWYRQILGQKVEFLVSFYNNEISEKSEIFDDQFSVERPDGSNFTLKIRSTKLEDSAMYFCASTMTGRNTEAFFGQGTRLTVV.

This sequence joins TRBV7-6 and TRBJ2-7; tentatively, D is TRBD1 (5 bases). V lost 1 base and J 0 bases, leaving 7 bases between the germline ends. The CDR3 sequence is 14 residues long. Germline values: CDR1 SGHVS, CDR2 FNYEAQ. This CDR3 is CASSLGQNSYEQYF. The CDR3 DNA follows: TGTGCCAGCAGCTTAGGACAGAACTCCTACGAGCAGTACTTC. The complete variable domain, with remaining parts taken from reference TRBV7-6 and TRBJ2-7, reads GAGVSQSPRYKVTKRGQDVALRCDPISGHVSLYWYRQALGQGPEFLTYFNYEAQQDKSGLPNDRFSAERPEGSISTLTIQRTEQRDSAMYRCASSLGQNSYEQYFGPGTRLTVT.

The genes are TRBV6-1 and TRBJ1-1; D call uncertain. The CDR3 sequence is 13 residues long. The V and J ends lost 2 bases and 1 base respectively, with 5 bases between them. Germline-derived CDR1 and CDR2 are MNHNS and SASEGT. CDR3 nucleotides: TGTGCCAGCAGTGAAAGGAAGAACACTGAAGCTTTCTTT. Translation gives CASSERKNTEAFF.

This chain connects TRBV5-6 to TRBJ2-5; no firm D call. The V end lost 0 bases, the J end lost 3 bases, and 6 bases lay between the germline ends. There are 13 residues in the CDR3. Germline V lookup: CDR1 SGHDT, CDR2 YYEEEE. CDR3: CASSLEHKETQYF. DNA of the CDR3: TGTGCCAGCAGCTTGGAACATAAAGAGACCCAGTACTTC.

The V call is TRBV12-3 or TRBV12-4, the J call TRBJ2-6; no firm D call. This CDR3 contains 15 residues. V was shortened by 5 bases and J by 6 bases, with 14 bases between the two germline ends. The CDR3, as DNA: TGTGCCAGCAGTCAGACTGACGGTGCGGCCAACGTCCTGACTTTC. It yields the protein CASSQTDGAANVLTF.

This clonotype was found many times. This sequence joins TRBV4-3 and TRBJ1-1; D is unresolved. The CDR3 is made up of 14 amino acids. V was clipped by 0 bases and J by 7 bases, with 12 bases between them. The germline CDR1 and CDR2 sequences are LGHNA and YSLEER. The CDR3: CASSQDRSLLEAFF. The CDR3 nucleotides read TGCGCCAGCAGCCAAGATAGGTCGCTCCTTGAAGCTTTCTTT.

This clonotype was counted ten times or more. This chain links TRBV7-2 with TRBJ1-2; TRBD1 agrees at 8 bases. The V gene end was trimmed by 1 base and the J gene end by 4 bases; junction bases not matched to a gene: 8. The germline gives CDR1 SGHTA, CDR2 FQGNSA. The CDR3 sequence is 16 residues long. CDR3 DNA: TGTGCCAGCAGCTTAGGAGGACAGGGAGTGGGCTATGGCTACACCTTC. This translates into CASSLGGQGVGYGYTF.

This clonotype was detected only a few times. This chain links TRBV25-1 with TRBJ2-7; tentative D call: TRBD1 (6 bases). The CDR3 loop spans 12 amino acids. Germline V CDR1 and CDR2: MGHDK, SYGVNS. V was clipped by 4 bases and J by 6 bases, with 10 bases between them. The DNA for the CDR3 is TGTGCCAGCAGTGCAGGGGTCGGCGAGCAGTACTTC. Its translation is CASSAGVGEQYF.

This clonotype has at least ten counts. The chain uses TRBV12-3 or TRBV12-4 and TRBJ2-3, with TRBD2 matching over 14 bases. The CDR3 length is 17 residues. The V segment lost 7 bases and the J segment 1 base; nucleotides outside the gene matches: 7. The CDR3 sequence: CASNPGTSGSGTDTQYF. In DNA, the CDR3 is TGTGCCAGCAACCCCGGGACTAGCGGGAGTGGCACAGATACGCAGTATTTT.

In this sample, this clonotype turned up a few times. This rearrangement joins TRBV6-2 or TRBV6-3 to TRBJ1-1; the D is unclear. Germline V gene lookup returns CDR1 MNHEY and CDR2 SVGEGT. Trimming took off 6 bases at V and 7 bases at J, with 9 bases between the two ends. CDR3 length equals 11 residues. CDR3 bases: TGTGCCAGCAGGTCCAGCAATGAAGCTTTCTTT. This sequence encodes CASRSSNEAFF.

This chain links TRBV13 with TRBJ1-6; perhaps TRBD1 as D (6 bases). Germline CDR1 PRHDT, CDR2 FYEKMQ (reference sequence). The V gene lost 3 bases and the J gene lost 10 bases, with 13 bases spanning the gap. This CDR3 region has 14 residues. The CDR3 nucleotides read TGTGCCAGCAGCTTCTACAGGGACGGCTCACCCCTCCACTTT. The encoded protein is CASSFYRDGSPLHF.

This clonotype was counted between two and nine times. V and J are TRBV6-5 and TRBJ2-2; TRBD2 might be the D (5 bases). Germline CDR1 and CDR2: MNHEY and SVGAGI. This CDR3 contains 12 residues. The CDR3: CASRGYTGELFF. The CDR3 DNA reads TGTGCGTCAAGAGGGTACACCGGGGAGCTGTTTTTT.

This clonotype appeared a few times. The V call is TRBV7-9, the J call TRBJ1-1; D possibly corresponds to TRBD1 (5 bases). Deletions cut 6 bases from V and 0 bases from J, with 14 bases between. The CDR3 consists of 15 residues. Per the germline V gene, CDR1 is SEHNR and CDR2 is FQNEAQ (reference sequence). CDR3 protein: CASRGVQAMNTEAFF. The CDR3 DNA reads as TGTGCCAGCAGGGGCGTACAGGCTATGAACACTGAAGCTTTCTTT.

This clonotype occurred many times. This sequence joins TRBV6-5 and TRBJ2-7; unclear D gene. This CDR3 is built from 11 residues. Deletions cut 6 bases from V and 3 bases from J, with 6 bases between. Germline V gene data show CDR1 as MNHEY and CDR2 as SVGAGI. CDR3 in amino acids: CASSQFYEQYF. Here the CDR3 DNA reads TGTGCCAGCAGCCAGTTCTACGAGCAGTACTTC.

This chain uses TRBV20-1 with TRBJ2-3, with 13 bases matching TRBD2. The germline gives CDR1 DFQATT, CDR2 SNEGSKA (reference sequence). V was clipped by 5 bases and J by 2 bases; unmatched bases: 4. CDR3 size: 15 residues. The CDR3 nucleotides are TGCAGTGCTCCTGGACTAGCGGGGGACACAGATACGCAGTATTTT. Amino acids: CSAPGLAGDTDTQYF.

There are a few counts of this clonotype. V and J are TRBV15 and TRBJ2-6; D uncertain. The CDR3 has 17 residues. CDR1 is LNHNV and CDR2 is YYDKDF in the germline V gene (reference sequence). V gave up 4 bases and J gave up 0 bases, with 13 bases separating them. This chain's CDR3 is CATSINRANSGANVLTF. CDR3 coding DNA: TGTGCCACCAGCATCAATAGGGCTAACTCTGGGGCCAACGTCCTGACTTTC. The full variable domain, rest sourced from reference TRBV15 and TRBJ2-6, is DAMVIQNPRYQVTQFGKPVTLSCSQTLNHNVMYWYQQKSSQAPKLLFHYYDKDFNNEADTPDNFQSRRPNTSFCFLDIRSPGLGDTAMYLCATSINRANSGANVLTFGAGSRLTVL.